This entry is about one T cell receptor (beta chain). Original methodology: Estimation of nucleated cell counts was performed using reference gene primer amplification. Profiled with immunoSEQ multiplex PCR; TCRdb holds only in-frame clones, not every one. V and J calls and clone size come straight from that table; D and trimming were deduced from the DNA. The sample includes around 99,000 clones, about 80% of them seen just once. The record originates from a study of blood T cell repertoires in COVID-19. For the study at large: The origin of the acute and convalescent COVID-19 samples was the United States, Italy and Spain. PBMCs, B-cell-depleted T cells, or T cells were the source of the cDNA or gDNA that made up the material.

The V segment lost 4 bases and the J segment 0 bases; nucleotides outside the gene matches: 1. This CDR3 is 15 amino acids long. From germline, CDR1 is MRHNA and CDR2 SNTAGT. The source is a man between 65 and 85 years old with acute or convalescent COVID-19. Sequenced sample: peripheral blood. V usage is TRBV6-4 and J usage is TRBJ1-2, with 11 bases that match TRBD1. In DNA, the CDR3 is TGTGCCAGCAGTGGGGGACAGGGGGCTAACTATGGCTACACCTTC. Translating gives CASSGGQGANYGYTF.